Detailed here is one T cell receptor (beta chain). This CDR3 region has 15 residues. Germline V gene data show CDR1 as MDHEN and CDR2 as SYDVKM. Trimming shortened V by 4 bases and J by 4 bases, and 14 bases separated the two germline ends. Methods used by the authors: Amplification of reference gene primers was used by the study to estimate nucleated cell counts. Sequencing used immunoSEQ multiplex PCR; TCRdb keeps in-frame clones, though not all of them. The DNA gave D and trimming, while V, J and clone size come from that table. The sample lists roughly 76,000 clones; roughly 90% were seen once. The data were taken from a study of blood T cell repertoires in COVID-19. About the research overall: The United States, Italy and Spain supplied acute and convalescent COVID-19 samples. PBMCs, B-cell-depleted T cells, or T cells provided the cDNA or gDNA that made up the material.

Material for sequencing was peripheral blood. This TCR came from a man aged 65-85 years with active or convalescent COVID-19. V gene TRBV28 combines with J gene TRBJ1-5; D not certain. The CDR3 nucleotides are TGTGCCAGCAGTTCCGGTTCGGAGGGAAATCAGCCCCAGCATTTT. This gives the protein CASSSGSEGNQPQHF.